This T cell receptor beta chain was recorded in a study of radiation and T cells in renal cell carcinoma. Data came from immunoSEQ multiplex PCR; TCRdb stores just in-frame clones and leaves some out. The data show tens of thousands of clones, 65% to 85% seen once. Study conclusions and caveats: In blood, top tumor clones expanded by 2 weeks, shrinking by 4.

CDR1 and CDR2 (germline): SEHNR, FQNEAQ (reference sequence). V lost 7 bases and J 5 bases, leaving 11 bases between the germline ends. There are 13 residues in the CDR3. The time point is: blood 4 weeks post-SBRT, at nephrectomy. Treatment reported: 15 Gy SBRT to primary tumor, nephrectomy 4 weeks later. Nephrectomy followed 15 Gy stereotactic body radiation by 4 weeks. Blood was sampled at baseline, 2 weeks and 4 weeks after SBRT. The patient's renal cell carcinoma had clear cell pathology. Note on this clone: Its antigen is undetermined.

The material was blood, obtained from a patient whose treatment included radiotherapy and nephrectomy. The sequence derives from a woman in her sixties or seventies with renal cell carcinoma. The V gene is TRBV7-9, the J gene TRBJ1-4; D gene unclear. The chain's CDR3 is CASTNRGNEKLFF. The CDR3 region has the DNA TGTGCCAGCACTAATCGGGGAAATGAAAAACTGTTTTTT.